The clone carrying this T cell receptor beta chain has a count of ten or more. Its antigen remains unidentified. This CDR3 contains 13 residues. CDR1 and CDR2 from the germline V gene are SNHLY and FYNNEI. V lost 2 bases to trimming and J lost 7 bases, with 12 bases between them. Prepared TCR beta cDNA libraries contained unique molecular identifiers. The yield from about 1 to 10 million T cells was around 500,000 cDNA molecules in total. One entry per CDR3 protein results from TCRdb running MiXCR on the PCR reads. This table has about 200,000 distinct CDR3 sequences, around 30% appearing once. This record comes from a study of post-analysis software for immune sequencing data. Study-wide results and limits: When patients were compared with controls, four to six TRBV segments were more frequent, TRBV5-6, TRBV5-1 and TRBV20-1 among them.

The specimen was blood. The chain couples TRBV2 to TRBJ2-7; unclear D gene. The clonotype comes from a girl aged 2 to 17 with multiple sclerosis. Here the CDR3 DNA reads TGTGCCAGCAGTGAAAGTACCCCCTTAGAGCAGTACTTC. Its translation is CASSESTPLEQYF.